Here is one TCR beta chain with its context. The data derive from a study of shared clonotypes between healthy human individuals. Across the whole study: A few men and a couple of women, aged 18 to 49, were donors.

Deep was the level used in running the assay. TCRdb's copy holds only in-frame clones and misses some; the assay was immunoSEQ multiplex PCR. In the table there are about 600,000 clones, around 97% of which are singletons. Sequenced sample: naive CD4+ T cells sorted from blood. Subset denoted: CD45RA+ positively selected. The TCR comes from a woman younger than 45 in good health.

CDR3 nucleotide sequence: TGCGCCAGCAGCCGGACCGCCTGGGGGACCGGGGAGCTGTTTTTT. Its protein product is CASSRTAWGTGELFF. The chain is built from TRBV4-1 and TRBJ2-2, with D perhaps matching TRBD1 or TRBD2 (5 bases each). Germline V gene lookup returns CDR1 MGHRA and CDR2 YSYEKL. The V end was cut by 4 bases, the J end by 5 bases, with 14 bases between. This CDR3 is built from 15 residues.